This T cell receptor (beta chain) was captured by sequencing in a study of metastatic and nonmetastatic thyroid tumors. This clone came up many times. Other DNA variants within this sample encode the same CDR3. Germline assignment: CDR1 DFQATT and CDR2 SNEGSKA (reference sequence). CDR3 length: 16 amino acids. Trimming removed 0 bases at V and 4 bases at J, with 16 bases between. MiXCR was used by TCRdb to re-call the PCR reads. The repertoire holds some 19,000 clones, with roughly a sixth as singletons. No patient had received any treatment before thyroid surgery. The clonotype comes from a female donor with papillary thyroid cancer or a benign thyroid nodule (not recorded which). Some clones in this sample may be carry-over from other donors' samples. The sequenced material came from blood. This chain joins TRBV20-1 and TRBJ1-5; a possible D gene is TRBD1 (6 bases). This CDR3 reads CSARDPRQGQNQPQHF. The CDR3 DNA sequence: TGCAGTGCTAGAGATCCTCGGCAGGGGCAAAATCAGCCCCAGCATTTT.